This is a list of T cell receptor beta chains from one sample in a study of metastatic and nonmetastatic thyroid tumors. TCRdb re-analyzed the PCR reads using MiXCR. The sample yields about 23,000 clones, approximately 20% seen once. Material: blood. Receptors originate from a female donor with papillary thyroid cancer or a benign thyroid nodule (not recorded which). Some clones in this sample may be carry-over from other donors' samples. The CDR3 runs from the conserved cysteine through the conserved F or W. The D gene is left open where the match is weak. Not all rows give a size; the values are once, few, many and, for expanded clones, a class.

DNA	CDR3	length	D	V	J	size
TGTGCCAGCAGCTTACCGGGAAACATTCAGTACTTC	CASSLPGNIQYF	12	.	TRBV7-2	TRBJ2-4	many
TGTGCCAGCAGTCAAGACAGGGGTGCCTACGAGCAGTACTTC	CASSQDRGAYEQYF	14	TRBD1	TRBV12-3/TRBV12-4	TRBJ2-7	medium-sized
TGTGCCAGCAGTTTGGGGACAGCCTACGAGCAGTACTTC	CASSLGTAYEQYF	13	TRBD1	TRBV6-5	TRBJ2-7	few
TGTGCCAGCAGCCTTTTCTCAGGGGCTGAAAAACTGTTTTTT	CASSLFSGAEKLFF	14	.	TRBV12-3/TRBV12-4	TRBJ1-4	.
TGTGCCAGCTCACCCCTTAGCGGAAACTACGAGCAGTACTTC	CASSPLSGNYEQYF	14	.	TRBV18	TRBJ2-7	many
TGCAGTTTGGAACGGGTCACAGATACGCAGTATTTT	CSLERVTDTQYF	12	.	TRBV20-1	TRBJ2-3	.
TGTGTCAGTATGGACAGGGATGGCTACACCTTC	CVSMDRDGYTF	11	TRBD1	TRBV19	TRBJ1-2	.
TGTGCCAGCAGCCAACAGGACAGTCGTGGCCCCTACGAGCAGTACTTC	CASSQQDSRGPYEQYF	16	.	TRBV3-1	TRBJ2-7	.
TGTGCCAGCAGTGAGACCGAGTGGGCCAATGAGCCGTTCTTC	CASSETEWANEPFF	14	.	TRBV2	TRBJ2-1	.
TGCAGCGCGGGGACAGGGGAACAAGCTTTCTTT	CSAGTGEQAFF	11	TRBD1	TRBV29-1	TRBJ1-1	many
TGTGCCAGCAGCCCCCGGCTAGCGGGAGTTAGGGATGAGCAGTTCTTC	CASSPRLAGVRDEQFF	16	TRBD2	TRBV7-2	TRBJ2-1	many
TGTGCCAGCGCCCAGTCCCGGATCTATGGCTACACCTTC	CASAQSRIYGYTF	13	.	TRBV7-8	TRBJ1-2	medium-sized
TGTGCCAGCAGCTTAGGTTACTCATCTGGAAACACCATATATTTT	CASSLGYSSGNTIYF	15	.	TRBV7-2	TRBJ1-3	many
TGTGCCAGCAGCTCCGTAGCGGGGGTTTACAATGAGCAGTTCTTC	CASSSVAGVYNEQFF	15	TRBD2	TRBV5-6	TRBJ2-1	.
TGTGCCAGCAATATGGTGGGGGGTGGCTATGGCTACACCTTC	CASNMVGGGYGYTF	14	.	TRBV2	TRBJ1-2	.
TGTGCCAGCAGTTTTGCCTCATTGCCGGGACTGGGACCCGGAGAGCCCGAGCATTTT	CASSFASLPGLGPGEPEHF	19	.	TRBV12-3/TRBV12-4	TRBJ1-5	.
TGTGCCAGCAGCCCCGGTAGGGCTCAGGTTGGCTACACCTTC	CASSPGRAQVGYTF	14	.	TRBV7-9	TRBJ1-2	many
TGCGCCAGCAGCGTTTCACCTGGGGGACAGGGGGTTGGAGGCTACACCTTC	CASSVSPGGQGVGGYTF	17	TRBD1	TRBV5-1	TRBJ1-2	many
TGTGCCAGCAGCTTAGAAGGTTACTACAATGAGCAGTTCTTC	CASSLEGYYNEQFF	14	.	TRBV7-2	TRBJ2-1	many
TGCGCCAGCAGCTTGCGTGTCAACACAGATACGCAGTATTTT	CASSLRVNTDTQYF	14	.	TRBV5-1	TRBJ2-3	many
TGTGCCAGCTCACCAGGGAACGGCGAGCAGTACTTC	CASSPGNGEQYF	12	.	TRBV18	TRBJ2-7	.
TGCGCCAGCGGCAAGAGGCGGGACAGGGTGTTTGATGGCTACACCTTC	CASGKRRDRVFDGYTF	16	TRBD1	TRBV5-1	TRBJ1-2	many
TGCGCCAGCAGCCCGGTGGGACTAGCCGGGGGGGAGCAGTACTTC	CASSPVGLAGGEQYF	15	TRBD2	TRBV5-1	TRBJ2-7	many
TGTGCCAGCAGCCAAGTGGCCGGGAGCACTGAAGCTTTCTTT	CASSQVAGSTEAFF	14	.	TRBV14	TRBJ1-1	many
TGCGCCAGCAGCTTGGGACAGGGTCTTCTCGAGCAGTACTTC	CASSLGQGLLEQYF	14	TRBD1	TRBV5-1	TRBJ2-7	.
TGTGCCAGCAGTGAATTGCAAGGGACGGTAGCTAACTATGGCTACACCTTC	CASSELQGTVANYGYTF	17	.	TRBV6-4	TRBJ1-2	.
TGTGCCAGCAGCTACTTAACTGGGACTAGCGGGAGTCTTGACGAGCAGTACTTC	CASSYLTGTSGSLDEQYF	18	TRBD2	TRBV28	TRBJ2-7	few
TGTGCCAGCAGTTACTACATGCCATCATGGGCTTTCTTT	CASSYYMPSWAFF	13	.	TRBV6-2/TRBV6-3	TRBJ1-1	.
TGTGCCAGCAGTGACGGGAGTGGGGACGAGCAGTACTTC	CASSDGSGDEQYF	13	.	TRBV6-1	TRBJ2-7	few
TGTGCCAGCAGCTCAGGCCGCGGGGGCGCTAACTATGGCTACACCTTC	CASSSGRGGANYGYTF	16	.	TRBV11-2	TRBJ1-2	many
TGTGCCAGTAGTGTGTCACTAGCGGGGGCCTCCGAGAAGTACTTC	CASSVSLAGASEKYF	15	TRBD2	TRBV19	TRBJ2-7	medium-sized
TGTGCCAGCTCACCCGCTCAGCTCAACACTGAAGCTTTCTTT	CASSPAQLNTEAFF	14	.	TRBV18	TRBJ1-1	medium-sized
TGTGCCAGCAGTTACGCCGACAGCTACGAGCAGTACTTC	CASSYADSYEQYF	13	.	TRBV6-5	TRBJ2-7	medium-sized
TGTGCCAGCAGCGTAGGTGTCGGGTGGGGGACCACAGATACGCAGTATTTT	CASSVGVGWGTTDTQYF	17	.	TRBV9	TRBJ2-3	.
TGTGCCAGCAGCTTGGTTGCAGGGGCTGTTAACTATGGCTACACCTTC	CASSLVAGAVNYGYTF	16	.	TRBV5-4	TRBJ1-2	many
TGTGCCAGCAGTTTTCTCGGGCAGGGTCTGGACACTGAAGCTTTCTTT	CASSFLGQGLDTEAFF	16	.	TRBV28	TRBJ1-1	.
TGCGCCAGCAGCTTGGAGGGACGGAATTCCTACGAGCAGTACTTC	CASSLEGRNSYEQYF	15	.	TRBV5-1	TRBJ2-7	.
TGTGCCAGCAGCTTGAGTAGTTCGCCCACAGATACGCAGTATTTT	CASSLSSSPTDTQYF	15	.	TRBV5-5	TRBJ2-3	many
TGTGCCTGGGGCGGAGGGAGCTCCTACGAGCAGTACTTC	CAWGGGSSYEQYF	13	.	TRBV30	TRBJ2-7	many
TGTGCCAGTAGTAGTCAACGGGACAAGAGCTCCTACGAGCAGTACTTC	CASSSQRDKSSYEQYF	16	.	TRBV19	TRBJ2-7	.
TGTGCCAGTACCCGCCCGGGACAGGGGTATGGCTACACCTTC	CASTRPGQGYGYTF	14	TRBD1	TRBV19	TRBJ1-2	few
TGTGCCAGCAGTCTCGGGAATTCTAACACTGAAGCTTTCTTT	CASSLGNSNTEAFF	14	.	TRBV12-3/TRBV12-4	TRBJ1-1	many
TGTGCCAGCACCACGGGACAGGGGACGGGAGAGCAGTACTTC	CASTTGQGTGEQYF	14	TRBD1	TRBV28	TRBJ2-7	medium-sized
TGTGCTAGCAGCTTCTACGGGGGAGGGGAAGAGACCCAGTACTTC	CASSFYGGGEETQYF	15	TRBD2	TRBV7-7	TRBJ2-5	many
TGTGCCAGCAGCTTAGGAAGCGGGAGCTCCTACAATGAGCAGTTCTTC	CASSLGSGSSYNEQFF	16	TRBD2	TRBV11-2	TRBJ2-1	.
TGCAGTGCTAGAGATATTACAGGGAACACCGGGGAGCTGTTTTTT	CSARDITGNTGELFF	15	.	TRBV20-1	TRBJ2-2	many
TGTGCCAGCAGCTCCCGTCAGCCGACTAGCGGAGGCTACAATGAGCAGTTCTTC	CASSSRQPTSGGYNEQFF	18	TRBD2	TRBV7-9	TRBJ2-1	many
TGCGGGGGAAAGATACAGGGAGTCGCAACTAATGAAAAACTGTTTTTT	CGGKIQGVATNEKLFF	16	.	TRBV20-1	TRBJ1-4	once
TGTGCCAGCATCCGGGACAACTACTACGAGCAGTACTTC	CASIRDNYYEQYF	13	.	TRBV2	TRBJ2-7	few
TGTGCCAGCAGCCGACAGGCTGCAACTAATGAAAAACTGTTTTTT	CASSRQAATNEKLFF	15	.	TRBV11-2	TRBJ1-4	many
TGTGCCAGTAGTCCTTCGAACACTGAAGCTTTCTTT	CASSPSNTEAFF	12	.	TRBV19	TRBJ1-1	.